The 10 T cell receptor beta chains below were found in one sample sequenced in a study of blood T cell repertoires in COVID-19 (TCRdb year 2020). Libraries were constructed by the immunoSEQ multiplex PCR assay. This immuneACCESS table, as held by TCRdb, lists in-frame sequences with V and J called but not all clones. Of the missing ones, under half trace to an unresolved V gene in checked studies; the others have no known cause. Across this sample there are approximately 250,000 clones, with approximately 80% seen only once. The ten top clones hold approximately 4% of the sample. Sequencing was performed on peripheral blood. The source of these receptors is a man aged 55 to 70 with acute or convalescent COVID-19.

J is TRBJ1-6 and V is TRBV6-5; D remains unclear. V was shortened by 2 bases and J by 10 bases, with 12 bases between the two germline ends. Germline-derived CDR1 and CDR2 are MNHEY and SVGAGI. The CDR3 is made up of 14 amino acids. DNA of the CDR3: TGTGCCAGCAGTTACGGCGGGGAAGTATCACCCCTCCACTTT. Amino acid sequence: CASSYGGEVSPLHF.

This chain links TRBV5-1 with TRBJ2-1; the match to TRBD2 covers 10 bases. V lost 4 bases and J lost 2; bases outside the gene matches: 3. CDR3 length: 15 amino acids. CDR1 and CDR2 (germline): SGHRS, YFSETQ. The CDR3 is CASSPSGGTYNEQFF. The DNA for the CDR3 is TGCGCCAGCAGCCCTAGCGGGGGCACCTACAATGAGCAGTTCTTC. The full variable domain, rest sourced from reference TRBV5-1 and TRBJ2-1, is KAGVTQTPRYLIKTRGQQVTLSCSPISGHRSVSWYQQTPGQGLQFLFEYFSETQRNKGNFPGRFSGRQFSNSRSEMNVSTLELGDSALYLCASSPSGGTYNEQFFGPGTRLTVL.

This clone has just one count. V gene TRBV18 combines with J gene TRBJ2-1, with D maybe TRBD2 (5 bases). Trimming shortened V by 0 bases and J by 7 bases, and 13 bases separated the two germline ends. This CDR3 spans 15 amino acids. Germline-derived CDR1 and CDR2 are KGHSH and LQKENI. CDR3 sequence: CASSPPIDSGNEQFF. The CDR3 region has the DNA TGTGCCAGCTCACCACCAATTGATTCGGGAAATGAGCAGTTCTTC.

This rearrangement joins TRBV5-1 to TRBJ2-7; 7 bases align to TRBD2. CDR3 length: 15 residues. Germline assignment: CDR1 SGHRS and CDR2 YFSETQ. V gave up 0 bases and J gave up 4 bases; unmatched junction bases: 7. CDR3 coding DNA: TGCGCCAGCAGCTTGGACCGGCGGGGGAGATACGAGCAGTACTTC. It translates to CASSLDRRGRYEQYF.

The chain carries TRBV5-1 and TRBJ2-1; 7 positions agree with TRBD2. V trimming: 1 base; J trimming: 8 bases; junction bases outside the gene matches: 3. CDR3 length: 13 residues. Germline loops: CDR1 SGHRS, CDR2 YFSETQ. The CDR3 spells CASSLLADHEQFF. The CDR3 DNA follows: TGCGCCAGCAGCTTGCTAGCGGACCATGAGCAGTTCTTC.

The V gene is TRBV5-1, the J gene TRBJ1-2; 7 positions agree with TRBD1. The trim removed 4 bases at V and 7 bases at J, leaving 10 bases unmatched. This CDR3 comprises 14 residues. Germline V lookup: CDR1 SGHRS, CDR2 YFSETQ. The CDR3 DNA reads TGCGCCAGCAGCACCGGACAGGTTGGGGGTGGCTACACCTTC. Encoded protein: CASSTGQVGGGYTF.

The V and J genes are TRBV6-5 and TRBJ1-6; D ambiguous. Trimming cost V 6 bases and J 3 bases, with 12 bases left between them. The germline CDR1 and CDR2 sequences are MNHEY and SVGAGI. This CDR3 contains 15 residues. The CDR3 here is CASSYGGSYNSPLHF. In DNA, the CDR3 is TGTGCCAGCAGCTACGGAGGCAGCTATAATTCACCCCTCCACTTT.

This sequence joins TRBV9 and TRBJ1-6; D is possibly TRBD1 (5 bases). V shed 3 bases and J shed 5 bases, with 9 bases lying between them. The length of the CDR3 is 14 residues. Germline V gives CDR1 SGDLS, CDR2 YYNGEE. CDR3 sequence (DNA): TGTGCCAGCAGCGCCCGGACAAATAATTCACCCCTCCACTTT. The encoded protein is CASSARTNNSPLHF.

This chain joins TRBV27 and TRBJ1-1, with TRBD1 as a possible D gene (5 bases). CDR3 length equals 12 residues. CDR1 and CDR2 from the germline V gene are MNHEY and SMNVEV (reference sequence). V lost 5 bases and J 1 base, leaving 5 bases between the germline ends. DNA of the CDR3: TGTGCCAGCAGTACAGGGAACACTGAAGCTTTCTTT. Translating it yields CASSTGNTEAFF.

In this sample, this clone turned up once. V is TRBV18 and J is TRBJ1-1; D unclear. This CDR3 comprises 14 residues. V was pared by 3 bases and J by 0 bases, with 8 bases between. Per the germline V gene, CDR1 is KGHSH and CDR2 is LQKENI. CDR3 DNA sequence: TGTGCCAGCTCACCCGGGTACCTGAACACTGAAGCTTTCTTT. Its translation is CASSPGYLNTEAFF.